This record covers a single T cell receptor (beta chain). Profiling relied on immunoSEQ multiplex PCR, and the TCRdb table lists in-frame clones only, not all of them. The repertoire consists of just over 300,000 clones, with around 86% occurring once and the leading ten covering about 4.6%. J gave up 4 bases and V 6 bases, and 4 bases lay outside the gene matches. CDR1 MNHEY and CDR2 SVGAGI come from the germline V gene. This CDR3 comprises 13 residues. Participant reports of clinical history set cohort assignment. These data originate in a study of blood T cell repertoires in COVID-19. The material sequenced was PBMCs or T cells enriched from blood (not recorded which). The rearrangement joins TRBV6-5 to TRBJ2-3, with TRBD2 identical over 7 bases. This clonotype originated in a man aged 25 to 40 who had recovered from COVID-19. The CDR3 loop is CASRAGVADTQYF. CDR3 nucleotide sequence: TGTGCCAGCAGGGCGGGAGTAGCAGATACGCAGTATTTT.